This T cell receptor beta chain was sequenced during a study of cytomegalovirus exposure and HLA in healthy donors. Findings and limits, study-wide: Cytomegalovirus association was listed for approximately 150 TCR beta chains. Using the classifier, cytomegalovirus status was reportedly diagnosed with high specificity and sensitivity.

Concerning this clone: Its antigen is as yet unknown.

Germline loops: CDR1 MNHNY, CDR2 SVGAGI (reference sequence). The CDR3 totals 14 residues. Trimming removed 5 bases from V and 1 base from J; junction bases left unmatched: 3. The table came from immunoSEQ multiplex PCR; TCRdb's copy has only in-frame clones and leaves some out. The sample lists under 200,000 clones, roughly 96% occurring once. These donors were members of the roughly 120-subject validation cohort, a group separate from the roughly 670-subject first cohort. The source of this sequence is a woman younger than 30 in good health and CMV-seronegative. The sequenced sample was PBMCs. This chain connects TRBV6-6 to TRBJ1-1, with TRBD1 identical over 8 bases. CDR3 nucleotides: TGTGCCAGCAGTACCGGACAGGGGAACACTGAAGCTTTCTTT. Residues: CASSTGQGNTEAFF.